The rows below give T cell receptor beta chains drawn from one sample of a study of T cell repertoires in cytomegalovirus infection. One entry per CDR3 protein results from TCRdb running MiXCR on the reads. Altogether roughly 320,000 distinct CDR3 sequences are present, 8% to 10% being singletons, with the ten largest covering around 4%. The sample consisted of PBMCs. The receptors here all came from a human donor in good health (CMV status not recorded). Some clones in this sample may be carry-over from other donors' samples. The CDR3 runs from the conserved cysteine through the conserved F or W. D genes are given only for firm matches. Size values are once, few and many counts, or a class for expanded clones, and some rows have none.

d_gene: NA
j_gene: TRBJ1-5
abundance: many
v_gene: TRBV7-2
CDR3nt: TGTGCCAGCAGCCCGATGTGGGCACCCAGCAATCAGCCCCAGCATTTT
CDR3aa: CASSPMWAPSNQPQHF

d_gene: NA
j_gene: TRBJ2-5
abundance: few
v_gene: TRBV7-9
CDR3nt: TGTGCCAGCAGCTTAGCGGATAACAGGGAGACCCAGTACTTC
CDR3aa: CASSLADNRETQYF

d_gene: NA
j_gene: TRBJ2-1
abundance: few
v_gene: TRBV7-6
CDR3nt: TGTGCCAGCAGCCCCACCAAAGGGGGAGTGGGGAATGAGCAGTTCTTC
CDR3aa: CASSPTKGGVGNEQFF

d_gene: TRBD2
j_gene: TRBJ2-1
abundance: many
v_gene: TRBV7-6
CDR3nt: TGTGCCAGCAGCCTGACTAGCGGGGATCGTGAGCAGTTCTTC
CDR3aa: CASSLTSGDREQFF

d_gene: NA
j_gene: TRBJ1-1
abundance: few
v_gene: TRBV19
CDR3nt: TGTGCCAGTAGCAATCGGGGCGCTGAAGCTTTCTTT
CDR3aa: CASSNRGAEAFF

d_gene: NA
j_gene: TRBJ2-1
abundance: many
v_gene: TRBV5-5
CDR3nt: TGTGCCAGCAGCGCGAAACTCTACCTACAGGGCGCGGTTAAGCAGTTCTTC
CDR3aa: CASSAKLYLQGAVKQFF

d_gene: NA
j_gene: TRBJ1-1
abundance: many
v_gene: TRBV11-1
CDR3nt: TGTGCCAGCAGCCCCGGGGGGCGGGGGACAACGGGCACTGAAGCTTTCTTT
CDR3aa: CASSPGGRGTTGTEAFF

d_gene: TRBD1
j_gene: TRBJ1-6
abundance: few
v_gene: TRBV12-5
CDR3nt: TGTGCTAGTGGTTTGCCCCGGGACAGGGGGGACGGAAACCATAATTCACCCCTCCACTTT
CDR3aa: CASGLPRDRGDGNHNSPLHF

d_gene: TRBD1
j_gene: TRBJ1-2
abundance: many
v_gene: TRBV7-2
CDR3nt: TGTGCCAGCAGCAGCCGGGACAGGGGATCGCTCGGCTACACCTTC
CDR3aa: CASSSRDRGSLGYTF

d_gene: NA
j_gene: TRBJ2-1
abundance: many
v_gene: TRBV7-2
CDR3nt: TGTGCCAGCAGTCTAAGGGGTGAGCAGTTCTTC
CDR3aa: CASSLRGEQFF

d_gene: NA
j_gene: TRBJ2-7
abundance: many
v_gene: TRBV6-2/TRBV6-3
CDR3nt: TGTGCCAGCAGTTTCGCCCAGATAGAGCAGTACTTC
CDR3aa: CASSFAQIEQYF

d_gene: TRBD2
j_gene: TRBJ2-7
abundance: NA
v_gene: TRBV12-3/TRBV12-4
CDR3nt: TGTGCCAGCAGCACCGGGACTAGCGGGAAGGGGCTATACGAGCAGTACTTC
CDR3aa: CASSTGTSGKGLYEQYF

d_gene: NA
j_gene: TRBJ2-2
abundance: NA
v_gene: TRBV6-6
CDR3nt: TGTGCCAGCAGAGGCACAGGTCCAACCGGGGTGCTGTTTTTT
CDR3aa: CASRGTGPTGVLFF

d_gene: TRBD2
j_gene: TRBJ2-5
abundance: NA
v_gene: TRBV6-2/TRBV6-3
CDR3nt: TGTGCCAGCAGTTACTGGGCTAGCGGGGTGGAGGAGACCCAGTACTTC
CDR3aa: CASSYWASGVEETQYF

d_gene: NA
j_gene: TRBJ2-4
abundance: many
v_gene: TRBV12-3/TRBV12-4
CDR3nt: TGTGCCAGCAGTTTTTTGGGGGCGACCAAGAACATTCAGTACTTC
CDR3aa: CASSFLGATKNIQYF

d_gene: TRBD2
j_gene: TRBJ2-7
abundance: many
v_gene: TRBV7-3
CDR3nt: TGTGCCAGCAGCTGGACGGGGGGACCGGGAGTATACGAGCAGTACTTC
CDR3aa: CASSWTGGPGVYEQYF

d_gene: NA
j_gene: TRBJ2-5
abundance: NA
v_gene: TRBV10-3
CDR3nt: TGTGCCTCACACGAGAAGGGGGAGACCCAGTACTTC
CDR3aa: CASHEKGETQYF

d_gene: NA
j_gene: TRBJ1-1
abundance: few
v_gene: TRBV6-1
CDR3nt: TGTGCCAGCAGTGAAGTTTTAGAGAACACTGAAGCTTTCTTT
CDR3aa: CASSEVLENTEAFF

d_gene: TRBD2
j_gene: TRBJ2-3
abundance: few
v_gene: TRBV7-9
CDR3nt: TGTGCCAGCAGCCTCCAGCGGGAGCGCACAGATACGCAGTATTTT
CDR3aa: CASSLQRERTDTQYF

d_gene: NA
j_gene: TRBJ1-1
abundance: few
v_gene: TRBV11-1
CDR3nt: TGTGCCAGCAGCAGCCAAGTTTCCTTACCGAACACTGAAGCTTTCTTT
CDR3aa: CASSSQVSLPNTEAFF

d_gene: TRBD1
j_gene: TRBJ1-1
abundance: NA
v_gene: TRBV6-2/TRBV6-3
CDR3nt: TGTGCCAGCCGGACCGGGACAGGGGGATTTGTAGCTTTCTTT
CDR3aa: CASRTGTGGFVAFF

d_gene: NA
j_gene: TRBJ2-5
abundance: many
v_gene: TRBV7-2
CDR3nt: TGTGCCAGCAGTTCGTACCAAGAGACCCAGTACTTC
CDR3aa: CASSSYQETQYF

d_gene: TRBD2
j_gene: TRBJ2-1
abundance: many
v_gene: TRBV9
CDR3nt: TGTGCCAGCAGCTTTAGGACTAGCGGGCTTGACAATGAGCAGTTCTTC
CDR3aa: CASSFRTSGLDNEQFF

d_gene: NA
j_gene: TRBJ2-1
abundance: few
v_gene: TRBV6-2/TRBV6-3
CDR3nt: TGTGCCAGCAGTTACACTAGAACCAATGAGCAGTTCTTC
CDR3aa: CASSYTRTNEQFF

d_gene: NA
j_gene: TRBJ1-6
abundance: NA
v_gene: TRBV11-2
CDR3nt: TGTGCCAGCAGCTTACAGGGGTGGAATTCACCCCTCCACTTT
CDR3aa: CASSLQGWNSPLHF

d_gene: NA
j_gene: TRBJ2-2
abundance: NA
v_gene: TRBV14
CDR3nt: TGTGCCAGCAGCCGAGACGGCGTCACCGGGGAGCTGTTTTTT
CDR3aa: CASSRDGVTGELFF

d_gene: NA
j_gene: TRBJ1-6
abundance: NA
v_gene: TRBV20-1
CDR3nt: TGCAGTGCTTGGAGGGTGGGCCTTCAATCGAATTCACCCCTCCACTTT
CDR3aa: CSAWRVGLQSNSPLHF